This entry features one T cell receptor beta chain sequence. This CDR3 has 16 residues. CDR1 is SEHNR and CDR2 is FQNEAQ in the germline V gene (reference sequence). Losses at the gene ends were 5 bases for V and 6 bases for J; bases not matched to a gene: 11. These data originate in a study of blood T cell repertoires in COVID-19. Study information: The study drew acute and convalescent COVID-19 samples from the United States, Italy and Spain.

Here immunoSEQ multiplex PCR was the method, and the copy in TCRdb shows in-frame clones only, minus some. The repertoire consists of tens of thousands of clones, with approximately 86% occurring once and the leading ten covering nearly 5%. The chain recombines TRBV7-9 with TRBJ1-4, with TRBD1 matching over 8 bases. The receptor was isolated from a woman older than 75 with acute or convalescent COVID-19. Input material: peripheral blood. The CDR3 DNA reads as TGTGCCAGCAGCGCCCGGACAGGGACGGGGCATGAAAAACTGTTTTTT. Its translation: CASSARTGTGHEKLFF.